This TCR beta chain appears in the sequencing data of a study of T cells in Graves' hyperthyroidism and ophthalmopathy. The wider study: At initial diagnosis, before any treatment had begun, peripheral blood was obtained.

The source material, RNA transcripts, was used to amplify TCR beta CDR3 regions. First-round RT-PCR of the TCR CDR3 relied on the HTBI primer set. MiXCR, applied by TCRdb to the multiplex PCR reads, yields one record per CDR3 protein. Found here are about 53,000 distinct CDR3 sequences, around half of them singletons; the top ten hold about an eighth. The CDR3 spans 14 residues. The germline V and J ends were trimmed by 6 bases and 9 bases, with 15 bases remaining between them. Germline lookup yields CDR1 LNHDA and CDR2 SQIVND (reference sequence). This clonotype has a single count. This receptor was obtained from a woman in her thirties with Graves' ophthalmopathy. The sequenced material came from blood. V gene TRBV19 combines with J gene TRBJ2-6; D remains unclear. The CDR3 loop reads CASRHSSGDNVLTF. For the CDR3, the DNA is TGTGCCAGTAGACACAGCTCTGGAGACAACGTCCTGACTTTC.